Sequencing of this T cell receptor beta chain was carried out in a study of T cells in localized non-small cell lung cancer. Broader study findings: One tumor region alone was sequenced, and heterogeneity therefore remains possible.

Concerning this clone: Its antigen is unknown.

Germline CDR1 MDHEN, CDR2 SYDVKM. This CDR3 is 13 amino acids long. V lost 8 bases and J 8 bases, leaving 15 bases between the germline ends. Clones were read by immunoSEQ multiplex PCR, and TCRdb kept only the in-frame ones, dropping some. The sample comprises around 25,000 clones, more than 75% of which are singletons, and 5% to 6.5% rests with the top ten. This specimen consisted of peripheral blood, obtained before any cancer treatment. The sequence was obtained from a male donor aged 60 or older with stage II squamous cell lung carcinoma. This chain uses TRBV28 with TRBJ1-4; the D gene is possibly TRBD1 (5 bases). Here the CDR3 DNA reads TGTGCCAGCCTGTCGAGGGGTGAGGAAAAACTGTTTTTT. This translates into CASLSRGEEKLFF.